These 24 T cell receptor beta chains were sequenced from one sample in a study of T cells after yellow fever vaccination. In TCRdb, the 5' RACE reads were re-called with MiXCR into one record per CDR3 protein. The repertoire holds under 400,000 distinct CDR3 sequences, with roughly 10% as singletons. The sequencing here drew on PBMCs, taken on the day of the first yellow fever vaccination. All receptors derive from a man younger than 30 who received the YFV17D yellow fever vaccine.

This clonotype has just a few counts. The rearrangement uses TRBV7-3 and TRBJ2-3; 8 nucleotides agree with TRBD2. V lost 4 bases to trimming and J lost 2 bases; unmatched junction nucleotides: 8. Germline V gene sequence: CDR1 SGHTA, CDR2 FQGTGA. The CDR3 consists of 16 residues. The CDR3 DNA reads TGTGCCAGCAGCTCCTCAGCGGGGGCCCACACAGATACGCAGTATTTT. Amino acid sequence: CASSSSAGAHTDTQYF.

This clonotype has a handful of counts. The V and J genes are TRBV6-2 or TRBV6-3 and TRBJ2-4; 12 bases match TRBD2. The ends lost 5 bases at V and 8 bases at J; junction bases unmatched: 7. The CDR3 loop spans 15 amino acids. Per germline, CDR1 MNHEY and CDR2 SVGEGT. CDR3 nucleotide sequence: TGTGCCAGCAGTCACCTGACTAGCGGGGGTGACATTCAGTACTTC. It codes for CASSHLTSGGDIQYF.

This clonotype appeared a few times. This rearrangement joins TRBV7-2 to TRBJ2-3; D perhaps matches TRBD2 (7 bases). CDR1 and CDR2 (germline): SGHTA, FQGNSA. This CDR3 is built from 15 residues. V was cut by 1 base and J by 5 bases, with 13 bases left in between. CDR3 sequence (DNA): TGTGCCAGCAGCTTAGATAGGGGGGGGCTAGATACGCAGTATTTT. Its translation: CASSLDRGGLDTQYF.

The chain combines TRBV20-1 with TRBJ2-7; possibly TRBD1 or TRBD2 for D (5 bases each). V was cut by 3 bases and J by 0 bases, with 12 bases left in between. The CDR3 runs 14 residues. Germline V lookup: CDR1 DFQATT, CDR2 SNEGSKA (reference sequence). CDR3 coding DNA: TGCAGTGCTAGGGGGGACGTTCACTCCTACGAGCAGTACTTC. The encoded protein is CSARGDVHSYEQYF.

This sequence joins TRBV20-1 and TRBJ2-7, with D possibly matching TRBD1 (5 bases). V lost 3 bases to trimming and J lost 0 bases, with 18 bases between them. This CDR3 region has 16 residues. Germline CDR1 DFQATT, CDR2 SNEGSKA (reference sequence). CDR3 residues: CSARARGSPFSYEQYV. As DNA, the CDR3 is TGCAGTGCTAGGGCAAGGGGCAGCCCCTTCTCCTACGAGCAGTACGTC.

The chain employs TRBV30 and TRBJ2-5, with 15 bases aligning to TRBD2. V lost 2 bases and J lost 2; bases outside the gene matches: 3. This CDR3 is 16 amino acids long. Per germline, CDR1 GTSNPN and CDR2 SVGIG (reference sequence). As DNA, the CDR3 is TGTGCCTGGAGTCCTGGACTAGCGGGGGGGCAAGAGACCCAGTACTTC. Its protein is CAWSPGLAGGQETQYF. Full variable domain (rest looked up from reference TRBV30 and TRBJ2-5): SQTIHQWPATLVQPVGSPLSLECTVEGTSNPNLYWYRQAAGRGLQLLFYSVGIGQISSEVPQNLSASRPQDRQFILSSKKLLLSDSGFYLCAWSPGLAGGQETQYFGPGTRLLVL.

V usage is TRBV12-3 or TRBV12-4 and J usage is TRBJ1-1; D call uncertain. V gave up 2 bases and J gave up 8 bases, with 15 bases separating them. The CDR3 contains 14 residues. The CDR3 DNA is TGTGCCAGCAGTTTAAGGTCACATATTGAAGAAGCTTTCTTT. It specifies CASSLRSHIEEAFF.

The chain joins TRBV18 to TRBJ1-2, with D perhaps TRBD1 (5 bases). Trimming removed 7 bases from V and 3 bases from J, with 21 bases in between. Germline CDR1 KGHSH, CDR2 LQKENI. The CDR3 spans 16 residues. CDR3 residues: CASLRGTGLGDYGYTF. In DNA, the CDR3 is TGTGCCAGCTTACGAGGTACGGGACTGGGCGACTATGGCTACACCTTC. The entire variable domain, with the rest obtained from reference TRBV18 and TRBJ1-2, is as follows: NAGVMQNPRHLVRRRGQEARLRCSPMKGHSHVYWYRQLPEEGLKFMVYLQKENIIDESGMPKERFSAEFPKEGPSILRIQQVVRGDSAAYFCASLRGTGLGDYGYTFGSGTRLTVV.

The rearrangement joins TRBV6-2 or TRBV6-3 to TRBJ1-1; 7 nucleotides line up with TRBD1. The V and J ends lost 4 bases and 1 base, in that order; junction bases with no gene match: 12. Germline V CDR1 and CDR2: MNHEY, SVGEGT. The CDR3 has 17 residues. The CDR3 sequence is CASSSYQQGISNTEAFF. CDR3 coding DNA: TGTGCCAGCAGTTCGTACCAACAGGGGATTTCGAACACTGAAGCTTTCTTT.

This clonotype occurred a few times. The rearrangement uses TRBV5-5 and TRBJ1-5; D is perhaps TRBD1 (6 bases). The CDR3 length is 15 residues. V dropped 4 bases and J dropped 3 bases, with 14 bases sitting between them. Germline V gene lookup returns CDR1 SGHKS and CDR2 YYEKEE (reference sequence). CDR3 sequence reads: CASSAAGANNQPQHF. Written as DNA, the CDR3 is TGTGCCAGCAGCGCCGCGGGGGCTAACAATCAGCCCCAGCATTTT.

The chain combines TRBV18 with TRBJ1-1, with 8 bases identical to TRBD1. Trimming took 3 bases from V and 4 from J; bases not matched to a gene: 10. The germline gives CDR1 KGHSH, CDR2 LQKENI. This CDR3 spans 16 amino acids. CDR3 amino acids: CASSPPLFTGGTEAFF. The CDR3 region has the DNA TGTGCCAGCTCACCTCCACTATTCACAGGGGGCACTGAAGCTTTCTTT.

This clonotype appeared a few times. The V gene is TRBV5-1, the J gene TRBJ2-1; unclear D gene. The CDR3 has 14 residues. Germline V gene data show CDR1 as SGHRS and CDR2 as YFSETQ. V lost 2 bases and J lost 4, with 10 bases in between. Here the CDR3 DNA reads TGCGCCAGCAGCTTCACGGACCCATACAATGAGCAGTTCTTC. Amino acid sequence: CASSFTDPYNEQFF. Complete variable domain (other parts from reference TRBV5-1 and TRBJ2-1): KAGVTQTPRYLIKTRGQQVTLSCSPISGHRSVSWYQQTPGQGLQFLFEYFSETQRNKGNFPGRFSGRQFSNSRSEMNVSTLELGDSALYLCASSFTDPYNEQFFGPGTRLTVL.

This chain links TRBV4-3 with TRBJ1-6, with 9 nucleotides matching TRBD1. Germline V gives CDR1 LGHNA, CDR2 YSLEER. CDR3 size: 15 residues. Trimming removed 4 bases from V and 10 bases from J; junction bases left unmatched: 8. The CDR3 region has the DNA TGCGCCAGCAGCCTCGGGACAGGGTACGAGTCACCCCTCCACTTT. Residues: CASSLGTGYESPLHF.

This clonotype was detected only a few times. This chain joins TRBV29-1 and TRBJ2-5; D remains ambiguous. There are 11 residues in the CDR3. Trimming took off 6 bases at V and 2 bases at J, with 7 bases between the two ends. In germline, CDR1 is SQVTM, CDR2 ANQGSEA. The DNA of the CDR3 is TGCAGCGTCGGACCGCAAGAGACCCAGTACTTC. As protein: CSVGPQETQYF.

This clonotype was seen a few times. The chain uses TRBV29-1 and TRBJ1-2; TRBD1 agrees at 7 bases. Germline V lookup: CDR1 SQVTM, CDR2 ANQGSEA. This CDR3 region has 14 residues. V was pared by 3 bases and J by 7 bases, with 11 bases of the junction left unmatched. CDR3 bases: TGCAGCGTTGACGGGGGTGAGGGGGCGCGTGGCTACACCTTC. Protein product: CSVDGGEGARGYTF.

As for this clonotype: This could be a read error, since a much larger clone is one nucleotide away. The chain has TRBV28 and TRBJ2-5, with D perhaps assigned TRBD1 or TRBD2 (5 bases each). V dropped 3 bases and J dropped 4 bases, with 12 bases sitting between them. Germline V lookup: CDR1 MDHEN, CDR2 SYDVKM. The CDR3 consists of 14 residues. CDR3 amino acids: CASSLFGAGETQYF. The CDR3 bases are TGTGCCAGCAGTTTGTTTGGGGCGGGAGAGACCCAGTACTTC.

The chain links TRBV29-1 to TRBJ1-1; 9 bases map to TRBD1. This CDR3 contains 13 residues. Germline-derived CDR1 and CDR2 are SQVTM and ANQGSEA. The junction had 7 bases not matched to a gene; V was cut back by 7 bases and J by 4 bases. The CDR3, as DNA: TGCAGCGGCGATCGACAGGGGGGCACTGAAGCTTTCTTT. Translation: CSGDRQGGTEAFF. The whole variable domain, remainder taken from reference TRBV29-1 and TRBJ1-1, is SAVISQKPSRDICQRGTSLTIQCQVDSQVTMMFWYRQQPGQSLTLIATANQGSEATYESGFVIDKFPISRPNLTFSTLTVSNMSPEDSSIYLCSGDRQGGTEAFFGQGTRLTVV.

V gene TRBV10-3 combines with J gene TRBJ2-3; D remains ambiguous. Germline assignment: CDR1 ENHRY and CDR2 SYGVKD. This CDR3 is built from 15 residues. Between the trimmed V and J ends, which lost 4 bases and 1 base, there was a span of 12 bases. The CDR3 nucleotides read TGTGCCATCAGTGGTAGTACCGAAGGCACAGATACGCAGTATTTT. This translates into CAISGSTEGTDTQYF.

This clonotype was detected a few times. The chain couples TRBV7-8 to TRBJ2-2; no clear D. The CDR3 runs 16 residues. Trimming removed 1 base from V and 0 bases from J, with 9 bases in between. Germline loops: CDR1 SGHVS, CDR2 FQNEAQ. The DNA of the CDR3 is TGTGCCAGCAGCTTAGGACACACCGCGAACACCGGGGAGCTGTTTTTT. This codes for CASSLGHTANTGELFF.

The chain joins TRBV5-1 to TRBJ2-3; D not certain. V was pared by 2 bases and J by 6 bases, with 10 bases between. This CDR3 has 13 residues. CDR1 and CDR2 (germline): SGHRS, YFSETQ. The CDR3 sequence: CASSFGQPDTQYF. As DNA, the CDR3 is TGCGCCAGCAGCTTTGGGCAACCGGATACGCAGTATTTT.

The gene calls are TRBV29-1 and TRBJ2-2; D might be TRBD2 (5 bases). Per germline, CDR1 SQVTM and CDR2 ANQGSEA. V dropped 4 bases and J dropped 2 bases, with 11 bases sitting between them. The CDR3 is made up of 14 amino acids. Here the CDR3 reads CSVVGVGNTGELFF. The CDR3 DNA sequence: TGCAGCGTTGTCGGGGTCGGAAACACCGGGGAGCTGTTTTTT.

This clonotype was observed a handful of times. The V call is TRBV5-1, the J call TRBJ2-3; 9 bases map to TRBD1. V was clipped by 6 bases and J by 2 bases; unmatched bases: 7. Germline V lookup: CDR1 SGHRS, CDR2 YFSETQ. The CDR3 is 15 residues long. CDR3 residues: CASNHGTGITDTQYF. The CDR3, as DNA: TGCGCCAGCAACCACGGGACAGGGATCACAGATACGCAGTATTTT.

This clonotype was observed once. V is TRBV4-1 and J is TRBJ2-5; the match to TRBD1 covers 11 bases. CDR3 length equals 16 residues. The germline gives CDR1 MGHRA, CDR2 YSYEKL. The junction had 6 bases not matched to a gene; V was cut back by 1 base and J by 5 bases. The chain's CDR3 is CASSQGWDRGRETQYF. CDR3 nucleotide sequence: TGCGCCAGCAGCCAAGGATGGGACAGGGGGAGGGAGACCCAGTACTTC.

This clonotype was picked up a small number of times. The V gene is TRBV2, the J gene TRBJ1-1; 7 nucleotides match TRBD1. Per germline, CDR1 SNHLY and CDR2 FYNNEI. V was pared by 7 bases and J by 5 bases, with 7 bases of the junction left unmatched. This CDR3 region has 13 residues. The chain's CDR3 is CASIRGRGTEAFF. In nucleotides, the CDR3 is TGTGCCAGCATAAGGGGGCGGGGAACTGAAGCTTTCTTT.